The subject of this entry is one T cell receptor (beta chain). The target antigen is unknown. The record originates from a study of cytotoxic CD8 clonotypes in ibrutinib-treated CLL. On the study more broadly: Among the patients, roughly ten presented as relapsed/refractory and fewer than 16 as treatment-naive; roughly 17 showed unmutated IGHV. Following treatment for a median 12 months, range 6 to 36, response samples were then taken. Study findings and constraints: Elevated clonality accompanied ibrutinib response, with a return toward baseline values at progression.

The germline V gene encodes CDR1 SGHRS and CDR2 YFSETQ. The ends were cut back, 0 bases at V and 6 bases at J, with 10 bases in the middle. The CDR3 extends over 14 amino acids. Sequencing used immunoSEQ multiplex PCR; TCRdb keeps in-frame clones, though not all of them. The sample consists of 330,000 or so clones, over 55% of them appearing once. The material was PBMCs, obtained after 36 months of ibrutinib treatment. This rearrangement joins TRBV5-1 to TRBJ2-1; TRBD2 might be the D (5 bases). The origin of this receptor is a human donor with chronic lymphocytic leukemia. In nucleotides, the CDR3 is TGCGCCAGCAGCTTGGTAGTGGCGGGCAATGAGCAGTTCTTC. As protein: CASSLVVAGNEQFF.